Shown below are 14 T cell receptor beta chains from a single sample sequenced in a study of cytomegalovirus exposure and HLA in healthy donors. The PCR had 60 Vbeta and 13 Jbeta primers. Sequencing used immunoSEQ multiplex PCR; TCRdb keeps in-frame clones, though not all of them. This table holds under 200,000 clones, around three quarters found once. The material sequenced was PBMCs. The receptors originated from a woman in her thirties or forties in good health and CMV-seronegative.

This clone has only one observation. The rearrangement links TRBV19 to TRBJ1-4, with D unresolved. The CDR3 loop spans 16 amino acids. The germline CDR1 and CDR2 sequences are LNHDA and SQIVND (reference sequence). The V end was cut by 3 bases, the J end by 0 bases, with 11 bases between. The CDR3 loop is CASSIMRVATNEKLFF. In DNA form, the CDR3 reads TGTGCCAGTAGTATTATGAGGGTTGCAACTAATGAAAAACTGTTTTTT.

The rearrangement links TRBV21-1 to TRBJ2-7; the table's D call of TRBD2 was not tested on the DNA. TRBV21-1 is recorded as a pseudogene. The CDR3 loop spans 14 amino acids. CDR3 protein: CASSTSSISDEQYF. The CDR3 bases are TGTGCCAGCAGCACTAGCTCTATCAGCGACGAGCAGTACTTC.

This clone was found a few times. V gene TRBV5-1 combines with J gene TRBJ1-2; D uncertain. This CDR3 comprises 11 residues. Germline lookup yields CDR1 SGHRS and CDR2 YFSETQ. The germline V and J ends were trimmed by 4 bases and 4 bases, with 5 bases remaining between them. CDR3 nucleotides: TGCGCCAGCAGCCGGGGCTATGGCTACACCTTC. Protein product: CASSRGYGYTF.

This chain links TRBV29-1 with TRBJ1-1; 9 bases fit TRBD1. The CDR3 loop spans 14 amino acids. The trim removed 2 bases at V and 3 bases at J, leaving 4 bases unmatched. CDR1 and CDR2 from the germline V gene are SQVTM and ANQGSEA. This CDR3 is CSVERTGDYTEAFF. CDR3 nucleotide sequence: TGCAGCGTTGAAAGGACAGGGGATTACACTGAAGCTTTCTTT.

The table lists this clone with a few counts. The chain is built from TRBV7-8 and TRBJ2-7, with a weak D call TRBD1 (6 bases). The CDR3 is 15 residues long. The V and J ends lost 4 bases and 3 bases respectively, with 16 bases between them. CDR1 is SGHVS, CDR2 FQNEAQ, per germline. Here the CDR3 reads CASSSRPGTSYEQYF. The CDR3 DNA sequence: TGTGCCAGCAGCTCCCGCCCCGGGACAAGCTACGAGCAGTACTTC. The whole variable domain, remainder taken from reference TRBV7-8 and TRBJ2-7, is GAGVSQSPRYKVAKRGQDVALRCDPISGHVSLFWYQQALGQGPEFLTYFQNEAQLDKSGLPSDRFFAERPEGSVSTLKIQRTQQEDSAVYLCASSSRPGTSYEQYFGPGTRLTVT.

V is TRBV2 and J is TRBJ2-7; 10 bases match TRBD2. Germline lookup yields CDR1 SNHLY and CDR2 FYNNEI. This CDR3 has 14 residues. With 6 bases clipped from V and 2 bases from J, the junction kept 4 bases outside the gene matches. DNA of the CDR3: TGTGCCAGCAGGTGGCTAGCGGGAGCCTACGAGCAGTACTTC. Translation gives CASRWLAGAYEQYF.

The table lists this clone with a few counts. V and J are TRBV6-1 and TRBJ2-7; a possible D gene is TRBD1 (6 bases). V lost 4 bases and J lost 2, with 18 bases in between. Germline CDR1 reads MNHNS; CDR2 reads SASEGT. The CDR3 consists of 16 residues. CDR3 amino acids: CASSGGAPRQAYEQYF. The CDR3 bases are TGTGCCAGCAGTGGTGGCGCACCGCGACAGGCCTACGAGCAGTACTTC.

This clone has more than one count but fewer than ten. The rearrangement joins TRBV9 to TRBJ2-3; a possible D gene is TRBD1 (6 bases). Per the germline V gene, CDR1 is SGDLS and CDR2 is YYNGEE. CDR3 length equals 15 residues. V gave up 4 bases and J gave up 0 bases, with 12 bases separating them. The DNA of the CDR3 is TGTGCCAGCAGCTCCGGACAGATTAGCACAGATACGCAGTATTTT. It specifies CASSSGQISTDTQYF.

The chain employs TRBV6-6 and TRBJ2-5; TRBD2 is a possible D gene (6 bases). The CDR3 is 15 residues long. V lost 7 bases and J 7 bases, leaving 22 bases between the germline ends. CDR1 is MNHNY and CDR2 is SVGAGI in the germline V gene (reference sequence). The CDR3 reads CASTKTSSTWGTQYF. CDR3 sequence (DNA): TGTGCCAGCACTAAGACTAGTTCGACCTGGGGGACCCAGTACTTC.

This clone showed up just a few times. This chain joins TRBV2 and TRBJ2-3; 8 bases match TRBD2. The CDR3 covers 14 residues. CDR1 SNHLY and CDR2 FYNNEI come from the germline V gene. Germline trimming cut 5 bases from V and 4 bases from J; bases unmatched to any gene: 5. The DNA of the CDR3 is TGTGCCAGCAGTAGCGGGGGTGGTTCAGATACGCAGTATTTT. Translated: CASSSGGGSDTQYF.

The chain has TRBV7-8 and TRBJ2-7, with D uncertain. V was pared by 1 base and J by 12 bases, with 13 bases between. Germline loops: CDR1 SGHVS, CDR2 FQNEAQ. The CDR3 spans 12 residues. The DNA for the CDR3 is TGTGCCAGCAGCTTAGGTCACAGCTTACCGTACTTC. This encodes CASSLGHSLPYF.

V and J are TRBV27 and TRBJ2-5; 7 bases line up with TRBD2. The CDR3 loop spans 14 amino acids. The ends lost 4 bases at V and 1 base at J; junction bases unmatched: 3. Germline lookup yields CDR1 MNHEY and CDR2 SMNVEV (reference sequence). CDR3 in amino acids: CASSSGGIQETQYF. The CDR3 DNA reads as TGTGCCAGCAGTTCCGGGGGGATCCAAGAGACCCAGTACTTC.

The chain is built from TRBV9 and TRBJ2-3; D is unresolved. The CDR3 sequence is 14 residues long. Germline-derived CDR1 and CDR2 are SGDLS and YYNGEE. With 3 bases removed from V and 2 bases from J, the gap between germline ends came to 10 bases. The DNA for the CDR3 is TGTGCCAGCAGCGGAGGAAAAAACACAGATACGCAGTATTTT. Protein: CASSGGKNTDTQYF.

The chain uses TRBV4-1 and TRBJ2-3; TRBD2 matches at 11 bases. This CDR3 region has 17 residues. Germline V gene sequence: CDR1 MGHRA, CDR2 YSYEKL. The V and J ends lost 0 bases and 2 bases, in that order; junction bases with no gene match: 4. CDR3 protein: CASSQDGTSGTTDTQYF. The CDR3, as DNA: TGCGCCAGCAGCCAAGATGGGACTAGCGGAACCACAGATACGCAGTATTTT.